The 25 T cell receptor beta chains listed next were all sequenced from one sample in a study of blood T cell repertoires in COVID-19. Assay used: immunoSEQ multiplex PCR; TCRdb lists only in-frame clones, some missing. The table includes almost 250,000 clones, about 89% detected once. Specimen: PBMCs or T cells enriched from blood (not recorded which). The receptors were sampled from a woman in her thirties who had recovered from COVID-19.

The chain combines TRBV5-4 with TRBJ2-3; 16 positions agree with TRBD2. Looked up from germline, CDR1 is SGHNT and CDR2 is YYREEE (reference sequence). With V trimmed by 4 bases and J by 2 bases, 4 bases remained unmatched. The CDR3 sequence is 17 residues long. The CDR3 bases are TGTGCCAGCAGCGCGGGACTAGCGGGAGGGAACACAGATACGCAGTATTTT. Its protein product is CASSAGLAGGNTDTQYF. The entire variable domain, with the rest obtained from reference TRBV5-4 and TRBJ2-3, is as follows: ETGVTQSPTHLIKTRGQQVTLRCSSQSGHNTVSWYQQALGQGPQFIFQYYREEENGRGNFPPRFSGLQFPNYSSELNVNALELDDSALYLCASSAGLAGGNTDTQYFGPGTRLTVL.

The rearrangement links TRBV7-6 to TRBJ2-1; 9 bases are a match to TRBD2. CDR1 and CDR2 (germline): SGHVS, FNYEAQ. With 5 bases clipped from V and 7 bases from J, the junction kept 12 bases outside the gene matches. This CDR3 spans 16 amino acids. DNA for the CDR3: TGTGCCAGCAGCCGAAAGGACGGTCTAGCGGGGAATGAGCAGTTCTTC. Its translation: CASSRKDGLAGNEQFF.

V usage is TRBV3-1 (or the pseudogene TRBV3-2) and J usage is TRBJ2-1; D perhaps matches TRBD1 (6 bases). The CDR3 extends over 18 amino acids. V was trimmed by 0 bases and J by 14 bases, leaving 29 bases between them. Germline-derived CDR1 and CDR2 are LGHDT and YNNKEL (reference sequence). The CDR3 sequence is CASSQDPDSFSSYESKFF. The CDR3 region has the DNA TGTGCCAGCAGCCAAGACCCGGACAGCTTCAGTTCCTACGAGTCGAAGTTCTTC.

The rearrangement links TRBV7-3 to TRBJ2-1; D is perhaps TRBD2 (5 bases). The CDR3 sequence is 15 residues long. Germline lookup yields CDR1 SGHTA and CDR2 FQGTGA. V was clipped by 5 bases and J by 8 bases, with 19 bases between them. The CDR3 sequence is CASSGGLPGSDEQFF. CDR3 DNA sequence: TGTGCCAGCAGCGGTGGACTGCCGGGGAGCGATGAGCAGTTCTTC.

V is TRBV19 and J is TRBJ2-1, with D perhaps matching TRBD2 (5 bases). Germline CDR1 is LNHDA and CDR2 is SQIVND (reference sequence). CDR3 length equals 14 residues. V shed 1 base and J shed 12 bases, with 16 bases lying between them. CDR3 amino acids: CASSIAASPEGQFF. In DNA form, the CDR3 reads TGTGCCAGTAGTATAGCGGCTAGCCCAGAGGGGCAGTTCTTC.

J is TRBJ1-1 and V is TRBV12-3 or TRBV12-4, with 8 bases lining up with TRBD1. V shed 7 bases and J 2 bases; nucleotides not matched to a gene: 3. There are 13 residues in the CDR3. CDR3 in amino acids: CASTDRANTEAFF. The CDR3 region has the DNA TGTGCCAGCACGGACAGGGCCAACACTGAAGCTTTCTTT.

The chain has TRBV7-2 and TRBJ1-5, with 9 bases aligning to TRBD1. The germline V gene has CDR1 SGHTA and CDR2 FQGNSA. The CDR3 totals 16 residues. Trimming took 5 bases from V and 2 from J; bases not matched to a gene: 7. In nucleotides, the CDR3 is TGTGCCAGCAGCCCCCGGGACAGGGTCGGCAATCAGCCCCAGCATTTT. This encodes CASSPRDRVGNQPQHF.

Notes on this clone: Other DNA sequences in this specimen translate into the identical CDR3. The chain has TRBV7-9 and TRBJ1-1, with 7 bases identical to TRBD1. V shed 1 base and J 2 bases; nucleotides not matched to a gene: 1. From germline, CDR1 is SEHNR and CDR2 FQNEAQ (reference sequence). The CDR3 sequence is 14 residues long. The CDR3 sequence is CASSLGDSNTEAFF. The DNA of the CDR3 is TGTGCCAGCAGCTTAGGGGACAGCAACACTGAAGCTTTCTTT.

In regard to this clone: An end of the junction differs from the germline gene, which may be a read error. This chain uses TRBV4-3 with TRBJ2-1, with D unresolved. In germline, CDR1 is LGHNA, CDR2 YSLEER. This CDR3 contains 11 residues. The CDR3 spells CASSSDNEQFF. In nucleotides, the CDR3 is TGCGCCAGCAGCTCCGACAATGAGCAGTTCTTC.

The gene calls are TRBV4-3 and TRBJ2-3; 9 bases line up with TRBD2. Germline-derived CDR1 and CDR2 are LGHNA and YSLEER. The CDR3 extends over 16 amino acids. V lost 6 bases to trimming and J lost 2 bases; unmatched junction nucleotides: 9. CDR3 bases: TGCGCCAGCAGTCGAGGGGGACTAGCAGACACAGATACGCAGTATTTT. Translation gives CASSRGGLADTDTQYF.

This clone was seen just once. This chain links TRBV7-2 with TRBJ1-1; the D is unclear. CDR3 size: 14 residues. Germline V gene data show CDR1 as SGHTA and CDR2 as FQGNSA. With 4 bases removed from V and 6 bases from J, the gap between germline ends came to 15 bases. The CDR3 loop is CASSSPGKDSEAFF. In nucleotides, the CDR3 is TGTGCCAGCAGCTCCCCGGGAAAAGACTCTGAAGCTTTCTTT. The whole variable domain, filled in from reference TRBV7-2 and TRBJ1-1, reads GAGVSQSPSNKVTEKGKDVELRCDPISGHTALYWYRQSLGQGLEFLIYFQGNSAPDKSGLPSDRFSAERTGGSVSTLTIQRTQQEDSAVYLCASSSPGKDSEAFFGQGTRLTVV.

This clone was seen many times. The chain couples TRBV4-3 to TRBJ2-7; 8 positions match TRBD2. This CDR3 is built from 19 residues. V lost 1 base and J lost 1; bases outside the gene matches: 15. Germline-derived CDR1 and CDR2 are LGHNA and YSLEER. As DNA, the CDR3 is TGCGCCAGCAGCCAAGGCATAAATTGGCGGGAGGAACCTTCCTACGAGCAGTACTTC. This encodes CASSQGINWREEPSYEQYF.

This chain uses TRBV4-3 with TRBJ1-3; D perhaps matches TRBD1 (6 bases). Germline values: CDR1 LGHNA, CDR2 YSLEER. V shed 3 bases and J shed 0 bases, with 18 bases lying between them. This CDR3 contains 18 residues. CDR3 loop: CASSHRDTWRSSGNTIYF. The CDR3 coding sequence is TGCGCCAGCAGCCATCGGGACACCTGGCGGAGCTCTGGAAACACCATATATTTT.

V and J are TRBV4-1 and TRBJ1-6, with no clear D. The germline V gene has CDR1 MGHRA and CDR2 YSYEKL. Trimming took 2 bases from V and 10 from J, leaving 18 bases between them. This CDR3 region has 16 residues. The chain's CDR3 is CASSQKLAGDRSPLHF. CDR3 bases: TGCGCCAGCAGCCAAAAATTGGCAGGTGATCGCTCACCCCTCCACTTT.

The CDR3 loop is CASSLDRVNEQFF. In nucleotides, the CDR3 is TGTGCCAGCAGCTTGGACAGGGTGAATGAGCAGTTCTTC. V is TRBV5-6 and J is TRBJ2-1; possibly TRBD1 for D (6 bases). The CDR3 spans 13 residues. V was shortened by 0 bases and J by 7 bases, with 8 bases between the two germline ends. From germline, CDR1 is SGHDT and CDR2 YYEEEE.

The chain links TRBV19 to TRBJ1-1, with a possible D match to TRBD1 (6 bases). The germline V gene has CDR1 LNHDA and CDR2 SQIVND (reference sequence). The CDR3 is made up of 14 amino acids. The V and J ends lost 6 bases and 3 bases respectively, with 14 bases between them. The CDR3: CASSQRGRDTEAFF. DNA for the CDR3: TGTGCCAGTAGCCAAAGGGGGAGGGACACTGAAGCTTTCTTT.

The chain has TRBV27 and TRBJ1-2; 9 positions agree with TRBD1. The V gene's germline CDR1 is MNHEY and CDR2 SMNVEV (reference sequence). The trim removed 9 bases at V and 3 bases at J, leaving 8 bases unmatched. This CDR3 has 14 residues. The CDR3 DNA follows: TGTGCCAGTAAAGGGGGACAGGGCTACTATGGCTACACCTTC. Amino acids: CASKGGQGYYGYTF.

The chain carries TRBV4-3 and TRBJ1-5; TRBD1 is a possible D gene (6 bases). The length of the CDR3 is 15 residues. Germline V gene sequence: CDR1 LGHNA, CDR2 YSLEER. With 0 bases removed from V and 5 bases from J, the gap between germline ends came to 11 bases. CDR3 bases: TGCGCCAGCAGCCAAGACAGCAAGGGGGATCAGCCCCAGCATTTT. Protein: CASSQDSKGDQPQHF.

This chain joins TRBV28 and TRBJ2-5; possible D gene TRBD1, 5 bases. Looked up from germline, CDR1 is MDHEN and CDR2 is SYDVKM. The CDR3 has 15 residues. Between the trimmed V and J ends, which lost 5 bases and 4 bases, there was a span of 17 bases. The CDR3 DNA is TGTGCCAGCAGTAAACCGAAGGGGCGTACAGAGACCCAGTACTTC. It translates to CASSKPKGRTETQYF.

The V call is TRBV4-3, the J call TRBJ1-2; 7 positions agree with TRBD1. The CDR3 length is 14 residues. Germline V gene lookup returns CDR1 LGHNA and CDR2 YSLEER. Trimming cost V 4 bases and J 2 bases; bases outside gene matches: 4. The CDR3 coding sequence is TGCGCCAGCAGCCGCCGGGACAGCAACTATGGCTACACCTTC. This encodes CASSRRDSNYGYTF.

This chain connects TRBV28 to TRBJ2-6, with 7 bases that match TRBD1. The CDR3 length is 18 residues. The V segment lost 2 bases and the J segment 1 base; nucleotides outside the gene matches: 8. CDR1 and CDR2 (germline): MDHEN, SYDVKM. CDR3 sequence reads: CASSLLPWGQSGANVLTF. The DNA for the CDR3 is TGTGCCAGCAGTTTACTCCCCTGGGGACAGTCTGGGGCCAACGTCCTGACTTTC. Based on the CDR3 plus reference TRBV28 and TRBJ2-6, the full variable domain is DVKVTQSSRYLVKRTGEKVFLECVQDMDHENMFWYRQDPGLGLRLIYFSYDVKMKEKGDIPEGYSVSREKKERFSLILESASTNQTSMYLCASSLLPWGQSGANVLTFGAGSRLTVL.

The chain couples TRBV19 to TRBJ2-2; 14 positions agree with TRBD2. Trimming removed 4 bases from V and 12 bases from J; junction bases left unmatched: 4. The germline CDR1 and CDR2 sequences are LNHDA and SQIVND (reference sequence). CDR3 length: 14 amino acids. Here the CDR3 reads CASSTGTSGSQLFF. The DNA for the CDR3 is TGTGCCAGTAGTACCGGGACTAGCGGGAGTCAGCTGTTTTTT.

The V call is TRBV11-2, the J call TRBJ2-2, with a possible D match to TRBD1 (6 bases). Trimming removed 5 bases at V and 6 bases at J, with 13 bases between. CDR1 and CDR2 (germline): SGHAT, FQNNGV. The CDR3 consists of 14 residues. This chain's CDR3 is CASSPSGASGELFF. CDR3 coding DNA: TGTGCCAGCAGCCCCTCAGGGGCATCCGGGGAGCTGTTTTTT.

The chain joins TRBV19 to TRBJ1-6, with no clear D. V gave up 5 bases and J gave up 9 bases, with 14 bases separating them. The germline V gene encodes CDR1 LNHDA and CDR2 SQIVND (reference sequence). The CDR3 has 14 residues. CDR3 loop: CASSPEYRTSPLHF. CDR3 DNA sequence: TGTGCCAGTAGTCCCGAGTACCGTACTTCACCCCTCCACTTT.

The chain couples TRBV7-9 to TRBJ1-5, with 9 bases identical to TRBD1. Per the germline V gene, CDR1 is SEHNR and CDR2 is FQNEAQ (reference sequence). The length of the CDR3 is 18 residues. V lost 3 bases and J lost 0; bases outside the gene matches: 9. The CDR3 loop is CASSLGTGPLNSNQPQHF. In DNA, the CDR3 is TGTGCCAGCAGCTTGGGGACAGGGCCCCTTAATAGCAATCAGCCCCAGCATTTT.